The TCR beta chain under discussion was sequenced for a study of shared clonotypes between healthy human individuals. In the study overall: Each donor had three CD4 naive, three CD4 memory, two CD8 naive and one CD8 memory plate.

This CDR3 has 14 amino acids. From germline, CDR1 is MDHEN and CDR2 SYDVKM. V trimming: 5 bases; J trimming: 4 bases; junction bases outside the gene matches: 4. Libraries were prepared by immunoSEQ multiplex PCR; TCRdb keeps only in-frame clonotypes and omits some of them. This sample carries 2 million to 3 million clones, approximately 90% of them seen once, and the ten largest clones take roughly 0.14%. The gene calls are TRBV28 and TRBJ2-5, with 10 bases matching TRBD1. The receptor was isolated from a man in his late teens or twenties in good health. Sequencing was performed on naive CD4+ T cells sorted from blood. The sample's subset: CD45RA+ positively selected. The CDR3 protein is CASSPGQGRETQYF. The DNA for the CDR3 is TGTGCCAGCAGTCCGGGACAGGGGAGAGAGACCCAGTACTTC. Full variable domain (rest looked up from reference TRBV28 and TRBJ2-5): DVKVTQSSRYLVKRTGEKVFLECVQDMDHENMFWYRQDPGLGLRLIYFSYDVKMKEKGDIPEGYSVSREKKERFSLILESASTNQTSMYLCASSPGQGRETQYFGPGTRLLVL.